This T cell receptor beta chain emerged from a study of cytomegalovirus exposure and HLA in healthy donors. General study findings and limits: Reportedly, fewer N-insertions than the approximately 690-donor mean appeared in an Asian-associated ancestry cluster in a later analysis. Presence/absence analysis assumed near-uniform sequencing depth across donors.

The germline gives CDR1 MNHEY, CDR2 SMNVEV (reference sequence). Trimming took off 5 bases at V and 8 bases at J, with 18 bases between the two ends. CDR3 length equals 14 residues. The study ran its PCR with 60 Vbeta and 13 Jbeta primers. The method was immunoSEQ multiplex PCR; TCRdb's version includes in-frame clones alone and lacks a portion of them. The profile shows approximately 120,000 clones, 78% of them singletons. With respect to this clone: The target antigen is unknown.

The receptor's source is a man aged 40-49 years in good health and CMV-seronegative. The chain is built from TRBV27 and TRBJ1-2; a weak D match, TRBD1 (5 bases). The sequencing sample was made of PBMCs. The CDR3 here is CASSPYAGSFGYTF. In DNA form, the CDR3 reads TGTGCCAGCAGTCCCTATGCAGGGTCTTTCGGCTACACCTTC.